One and the same sample provided the 21 T cell receptor beta chains below, sequenced in a study of blood T cell repertoires in COVID-19 (dated by TCRdb to the early 2020s). Libraries were prepared through the immunoSEQ multiplex PCR assay. The table comes from immuneACCESS by way of TCRdb, which keeps in-frame sequences with V and J called. Part of the clones is missing from these tables; in studies checked, under half for an unresolved V gene and the rest for unknown reasons. In this sample the table shows tens of thousands of clones, roughly 80% of which occur a single time. Clones ranked in the top ten supply about a sixth of the sample. The source material was peripheral blood. All receptors come from a woman at least 80 years old with acute or convalescent COVID-19.

The V call is TRBV30, the J call TRBJ2-7, with D perhaps TRBD1 (5 bases). From germline, CDR1 is GTSNPN and CDR2 SVGIG (reference sequence). Trimming pared 0 bases from V and 4 bases from J, leaving 19 bases between. This CDR3 contains 16 residues. The CDR3 coding sequence is TGTGCCTGGAGTGTCAACTCGGCAGGGTTAATGTACGAGCAGTACTTC. Translation gives CAWSVNSAGLMYEQYF.

The V call is TRBV27, the J call TRBJ1-5; 8 nucleotides align to TRBD1. The CDR3 extends over 15 amino acids. V was clipped by 5 bases and J by 2 bases; unmatched bases: 5. CDR1 and CDR2 (germline): MNHEY, SMNVEV (reference sequence). CDR3 bases: TGTGCCAGCAGTCTAGGACAGGGCGGCAATCAGCCCCAGCATTTT. Its translation: CASSLGQGGNQPQHF.

This chain links TRBV29-1 with TRBJ2-7; D is undetermined. Trimming shortened V by 4 bases and J by 5 bases, and 12 bases separated the two germline ends. Germline V gene data show CDR1 as SQVTM and CDR2 as ANQGSEA. The CDR3 contains 12 residues. The CDR3 DNA follows: TGCAGCGTTGCCTCATCTAGTCACGAGCAGTACTTC. Its translation: CSVASSSHEQYF.

The chain has TRBV5-6 and TRBJ2-3; 11 bases match TRBD2. The V gene's germline CDR1 is SGHDT and CDR2 YYEEEE. The CDR3 is 17 amino acids. V was pared by 1 base and J by 4 bases, with 8 bases of the junction left unmatched. The CDR3 coding sequence is TGTGCCAGCAGCTTGCCTATCCTAGCGGGGGGTTCAGATACGCAGTATTTT. Its protein is CASSLPILAGGSDTQYF.

The chain has TRBV5-4 and TRBJ2-1; 12 nucleotides line up with TRBD2. Germline V gene data show CDR1 as SGHNT and CDR2 as YYREEE (reference sequence). V shed 4 bases, J shed 4 bases, and the junction held 3 bases outside the gene matches. The CDR3 extends over 15 amino acids. Here the CDR3 reads CASSRGTSGYNEQFF. CDR3 in DNA: TGTGCCAGCAGCCGAGGGACTAGCGGGTACAATGAGCAGTTCTTC. Full variable domain (missing parts from reference TRBV5-4 and TRBJ2-1): ETGVTQSPTHLIKTRGQQVTLRCSSQSGHNTVSWYQQALGQGPQFIFQYYREEENGRGNFPPRFSGLQFPNYSSELNVNALELDDSALYLCASSRGTSGYNEQFFGPGTRLTVL.

This clone appeared a few times. The gene calls are TRBV6-5 and TRBJ2-7; 7 nucleotides line up with TRBD1. CDR1 is MNHEY, CDR2 SVGAGI, per germline. This CDR3 has 15 amino acids. V trimming: 7 bases; J trimming: 9 bases; junction bases outside the gene matches: 18. CDR3 nucleotide sequence: TGTGCCAGCACCTCAACAGGGGCCTCAATCAAGGGGCAGTACTTC. It is translated as CASTSTGASIKGQYF.

The chain joins TRBV10-1 to TRBJ2-2, with 8 bases that match TRBD1. The V gene end was trimmed by 3 bases and the J gene end by 5 bases; junction bases not matched to a gene: 8. CDR3 length: 16 residues. Germline CDR1 is WNHNN and CDR2 is SYGVQD (reference sequence). In DNA form, the CDR3 reads TGCGCCAGCAGTGATCCGCGACAGGGGATTACCGGGGAGCTGTTTTTT. It encodes CASSDPRQGITGELFF.

The V and J genes are TRBV7-2 and TRBJ1-2; 10 positions agree with TRBD1. The V gene's germline CDR1 is SGHTA and CDR2 FQGNSA. CDR3 size: 14 residues. Trimming cost V 4 bases and J 8 bases; bases outside gene matches: 7. The CDR3 protein is CASSSRDRGGGYTF. In nucleotides, the CDR3 is TGTGCCAGCAGCTCTCGGGACAGGGGAGGGGGCTACACCTTC.

The chain is built from TRBV6-4 and TRBJ2-6; D may be TRBD2 (5 bases). V was shortened by 0 bases and J by 2 bases, with 8 bases between the two germline ends. This CDR3 has 16 residues. The germline V gene encodes CDR1 MRHNA and CDR2 SNTAGT. The CDR3 sequence: CASSDSRAAGANVLTF. The CDR3 DNA reads as TGTGCCAGCAGTGACTCGAGGGCAGCTGGGGCCAACGTCCTGACTTTC.

This clone has just a few counts. The V call is TRBV3-1 (or the pseudogene TRBV3-2), the J call TRBJ2-2, with TRBD1 as a possible D gene (5 bases). The CDR3 extends over 15 amino acids. Germline CDR1 LGHDT, CDR2 YNNKEL (reference sequence). Trimming pared 1 base from V and 0 bases from J, leaving 6 bases between. CDR3 DNA sequence: TGTGCCAGCAGCCAAGCAGGGCCGAACACCGGGGAGCTGTTTTTT. This gives the protein CASSQAGPNTGELFF.

The chain links TRBV5-4 to TRBJ2-3, with 12 bases fitting TRBD2. CDR3 length equals 17 residues. From germline, CDR1 is SGHNT and CDR2 YYREEE (reference sequence). Trimming cost V 4 bases and J 2 bases; bases outside gene matches: 8. CDR3 amino acids: CASSPRTSGVYTDTQYF. DNA of the CDR3: TGTGCCAGCAGCCCCAGGACTAGCGGGGTGTACACAGATACGCAGTATTTT.

CDR3: CSASFRTGDTDTQYF. In DNA form, the CDR3 reads TGCAGTGCTAGTTTTAGGACAGGGGACACAGATACGCAGTATTTT. V usage is TRBV20-1 and J usage is TRBJ2-3, with 9 bases identical to TRBD1. V trimming: 3 bases; J trimming: 2 bases; junction bases outside the gene matches: 6. From germline, CDR1 is DFQATT and CDR2 SNEGSKA (reference sequence). CDR3 length equals 15 residues.

V usage is TRBV7-3 and J usage is TRBJ1-2, with D maybe TRBD1 (5 bases). CDR3 length: 17 residues. The V gene's germline CDR1 is SGHTA and CDR2 FQGTGA. With 6 bases removed from V and 1 base from J, the gap between germline ends came to 21 bases. CDR3 amino acids: CASRQDSFKVDNYGYTF. The CDR3 nucleotides read TGTGCCAGCAGACAAGACAGTTTCAAGGTGGATAACTATGGCTACACCTTC.

This clone was picked up many times. This rearrangement joins TRBV9 to TRBJ2-6; 8 nucleotides agree with TRBD1. This CDR3 spans 17 amino acids. Trimming took 3 bases from V and 3 from J; bases not matched to a gene: 8. Per the germline V gene, CDR1 is SGDLS and CDR2 is YYNGEE. This CDR3 is CASSAGQGMRGANVLTF. The DNA of the CDR3 is TGTGCCAGCAGCGCCGGACAGGGAATGCGTGGGGCCAACGTCCTGACTTTC.

V usage is TRBV12-3 or TRBV12-4 and J usage is TRBJ1-1, with D unclear. Trimming took 5 bases from V and 0 from J, leaving 7 bases between them. The CDR3 has 13 amino acids. The CDR3: CASSTQMNTEAFF. CDR3 DNA sequence: TGTGCCAGCAGTACGCAGATGAACACTGAAGCTTTCTTT.

The chain is built from TRBV6-6 and TRBJ2-7, with TRBD2 matching over 8 bases. Trimming at V came to 7 bases and at J to 6 bases, leaving 17 bases not matched to a gene. The V gene's germline CDR1 is MNHNY and CDR2 SVGAGI (reference sequence). The CDR3 is 16 amino acids. CDR3 loop: CASTEGMGLGVGEQYF. CDR3 nucleotide sequence: TGTGCCAGCACCGAGGGGATGGGACTAGGGGTTGGCGAGCAGTACTTC.

The V call is TRBV7-8, the J call TRBJ1-4; perhaps TRBD1 as D (6 bases). Trimming removed 7 bases at V and 0 bases at J, with 15 bases between. The CDR3 runs to 16 residues. CDR1 SGHVS and CDR2 FQNEAQ come from the germline V gene. CDR3 region: CASTHRAFATNEKLFF. In nucleotides, the CDR3 is TGTGCCAGCACGCACAGGGCCTTTGCAACTAATGAAAAACTGTTTTTT. The variable domain in full, with the rest retrieved from reference TRBV7-8 and TRBJ1-4, is GAGVSQSPRYKVAKRGQDVALRCDPISGHVSLFWYQQALGQGPEFLTYFQNEAQLDKSGLPSDRFFAERPEGSVSTLKIQRTQQEDSAVYLCASTHRAFATNEKLFFGSGTQLSVL.

The J gene is TRBJ2-2, the V gene TRBV11-3; no clear D gene. The CDR3 totals 16 residues. Germline lookup yields CDR1 SGHNT and CDR2 YENEEA. Trimming left V 0 bases short and J 4 bases short, with 12 bases between. Written as DNA, the CDR3 is TGTGCCAGCAGCTTAGACGTCTCTAGGAGCACCGGGGAGCTGTTTTTT. Translation gives CASSLDVSRSTGELFF.

This clone was seen only once. The gene calls are TRBV6-5 and TRBJ2-7, with 7 nucleotides matching TRBD1. CDR3 size: 11 residues. The trim removed 8 bases at V and 2 bases at J, leaving 0 bases unmatched. Germline V gene lookup returns CDR1 MNHEY and CDR2 SVGAGI. The CDR3 DNA is TGTGCCAGCGACAGGGCCTACGAGCAGTACTTC. Amino acids: CASDRAYEQYF.

This chain joins TRBV7-2 and TRBJ2-3; D is perhaps TRBD2 (6 bases). Germline CDR1 and CDR2: SGHTA and FQGNSA. V shed 5 bases and J shed 4 bases, with 13 bases lying between them. The CDR3 totals 14 residues. The CDR3 reads CASSERVWADTQYF. The CDR3 bases are TGTGCCAGCAGCGAGCGGGTGTGGGCAGATACGCAGTATTTT.

This chain links TRBV5-4 with TRBJ2-5; TRBD2 might be the D (5 bases). From germline, CDR1 is SGHNT and CDR2 YYREEE (reference sequence). The CDR3 runs to 13 residues. V gave up 2 bases and J gave up 5 bases, with 10 bases separating them. The CDR3 reads CASSLRTGETQYF. In nucleotides, the CDR3 is TGTGCCAGCAGCTTACGGACTGGGGAGACCCAGTACTTC.